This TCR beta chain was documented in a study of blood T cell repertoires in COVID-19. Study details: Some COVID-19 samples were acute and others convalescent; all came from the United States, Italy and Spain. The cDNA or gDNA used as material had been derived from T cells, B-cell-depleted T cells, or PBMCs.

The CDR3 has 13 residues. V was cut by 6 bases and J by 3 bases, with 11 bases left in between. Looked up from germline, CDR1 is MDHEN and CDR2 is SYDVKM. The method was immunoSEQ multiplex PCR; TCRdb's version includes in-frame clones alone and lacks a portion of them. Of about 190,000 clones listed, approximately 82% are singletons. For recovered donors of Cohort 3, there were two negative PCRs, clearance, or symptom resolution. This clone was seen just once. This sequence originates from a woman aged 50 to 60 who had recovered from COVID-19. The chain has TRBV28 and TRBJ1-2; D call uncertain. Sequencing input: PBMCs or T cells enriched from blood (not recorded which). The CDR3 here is CASRVTQDYGYTF. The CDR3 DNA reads TGTGCCAGCAGAGTCACGCAGGACTATGGCTACACCTTC.